This is a list of T cell receptor beta chains from one sample in a study of T cells in Graves' hyperthyroidism and ophthalmopathy. TCRdb re-called the multiplex PCR reads with MiXCR, one entry per CDR3 protein. The table records roughly 500,000 distinct CDR3 sequences, around a fifth of them present only once. The sample taken for sequencing was blood. Receptors originate from a woman between 70 and 85 years old with Graves' ophthalmopathy. Both conserved end residues are part of each CDR3. Fields, in order: D gene, clone size, V gene, CDR3 protein. A D gene is named only where the DNA matches it firmly. The size field is filled for only some rows; it gives once, few, many or a size class.

.	.	TRBV6-5	CASSYSTRGEEQYF
TRBD1	few	TRBV18	CASSPAAGQASYEQYF
.	few	TRBV5-1	CASSLEWNTDTQYF
.	many	TRBV12-3/TRBV12-4	CASSLFVTEAFF
TRBD1	few	TRBV19	CASSPAGTGGHGYTF
.	many	TRBV27	CASSHSPTDTQYF
TRBD1	.	TRBV29-1	CSVRTGGYEQYF
.	.	TRBV7-9	CASSLAGAGGTQPQHF
TRBD1	.	TRBV19	CASSSNRGTNTGELFF
.	.	TRBV15	CATSREVGAGEQYF
.	many	TRBV6-1	CASSEAGGQYATNEKLFF
.	few	TRBV10-3	CAIRSRDNTDTQYF
.	.	TRBV30	CAWSPTLKRHSSNQPQHF
.	.	TRBV19	CASRGSRVETQYF
.	few	TRBV6-1	CASSSSGGDNQPQHF
.	.	TRBV9	CASSVTSGDLGGYTF
.	many	TRBV2	CASSGQDTPGDRAFF
.	few	TRBV28	CASLWGTNRDYGYTF
TRBD1	.	TRBV28	CASSPRTGLSSGNTIYF
.	.	TRBV6-2/TRBV6-3	CASSALAFGSSYTF
.	few	TRBV6-2/TRBV6-3	CASSRQYFGKNIQYF
TRBD1	few	TRBV12-3/TRBV12-4	CASSFAGGQGQNYGYTF
.	few	TRBV3-1	CASSPDITYNEQFF
.	few	TRBV15	CATSRGGSRQVSRETQYF
.	.	TRBV5-1	CASSLPLTKDEQYF
.	.	TRBV6-1	CASSRGTKYGYTF